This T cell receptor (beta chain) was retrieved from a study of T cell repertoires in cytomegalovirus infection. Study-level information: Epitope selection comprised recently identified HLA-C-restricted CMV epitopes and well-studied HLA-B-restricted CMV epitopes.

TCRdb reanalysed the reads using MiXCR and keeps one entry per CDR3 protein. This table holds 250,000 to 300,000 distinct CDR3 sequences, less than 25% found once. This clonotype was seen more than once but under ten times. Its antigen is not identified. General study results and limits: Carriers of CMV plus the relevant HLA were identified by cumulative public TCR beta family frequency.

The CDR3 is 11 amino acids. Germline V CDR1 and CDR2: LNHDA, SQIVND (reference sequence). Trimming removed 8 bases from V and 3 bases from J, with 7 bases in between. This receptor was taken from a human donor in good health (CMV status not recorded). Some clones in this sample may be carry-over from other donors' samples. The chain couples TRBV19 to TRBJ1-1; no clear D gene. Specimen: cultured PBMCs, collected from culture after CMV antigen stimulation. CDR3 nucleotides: TGTGCCAGTCTTTATTACACTGAAGCTTTCTTT. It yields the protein CASLYYTEAFF. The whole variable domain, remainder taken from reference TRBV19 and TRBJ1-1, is DGGITQSPKYLFRKEGQNVTLSCEQNLNHDAMYWYRQDPGQGLRLIYYSQIVNDFQKGDIAEGYSVSREKKESFPLTVTSAQKNPTAFYLCASLYYTEAFFGQGTRLTVV.